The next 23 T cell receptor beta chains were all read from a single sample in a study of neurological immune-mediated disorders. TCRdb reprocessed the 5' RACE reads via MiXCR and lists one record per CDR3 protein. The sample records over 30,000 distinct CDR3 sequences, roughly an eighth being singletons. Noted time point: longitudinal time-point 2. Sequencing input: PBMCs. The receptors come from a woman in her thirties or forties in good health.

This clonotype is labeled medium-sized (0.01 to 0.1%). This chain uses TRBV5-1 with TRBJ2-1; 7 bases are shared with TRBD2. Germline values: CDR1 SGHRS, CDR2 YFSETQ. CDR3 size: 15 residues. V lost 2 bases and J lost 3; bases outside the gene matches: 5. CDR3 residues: CASSLGGGGYNEQFF. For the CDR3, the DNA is TGCGCCAGCAGCTTAGGCGGGGGTGGCTACAATGAGCAGTTCTTC.

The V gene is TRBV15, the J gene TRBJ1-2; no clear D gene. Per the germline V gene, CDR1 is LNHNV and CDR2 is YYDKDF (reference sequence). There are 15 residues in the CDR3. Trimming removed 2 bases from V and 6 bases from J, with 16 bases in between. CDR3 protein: CATSRPNSPLDGYTF. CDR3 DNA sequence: TGTGCCACCAGCAGACCTAATTCCCCTTTGGATGGCTACACCTTC.

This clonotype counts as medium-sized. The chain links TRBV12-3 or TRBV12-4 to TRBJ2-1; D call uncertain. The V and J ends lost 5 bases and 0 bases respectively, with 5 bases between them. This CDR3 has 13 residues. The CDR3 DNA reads TGTGCCAGCAGTCTCTCCTCCTACAATGAGCAGTTCTTC. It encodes CASSLSSYNEQFF.

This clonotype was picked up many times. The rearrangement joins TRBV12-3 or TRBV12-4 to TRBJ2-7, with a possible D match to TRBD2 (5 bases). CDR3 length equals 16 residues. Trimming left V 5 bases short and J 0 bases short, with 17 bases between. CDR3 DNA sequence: TGTGCCAGCAGTACAACCCGGGGTCTCTCCTCCTACGAGCAGTACTTC. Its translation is CASSTTRGLSSYEQYF.

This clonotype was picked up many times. CDR3 nucleotide sequence: TGTGCCAGCAGTTTCCTACCCGTTGGGGGGCGAGCAGATACGCAGTATTTT. Protein product: CASSFLPVGGRADTQYF. V is TRBV6-2 or TRBV6-3 and J is TRBJ2-3; D is perhaps TRBD1 or TRBD2 (6 bases each). The germline gives CDR1 MNHEY, CDR2 SVGEGT. Trimming cost V 4 bases and J 4 bases, with 21 bases left between them. This CDR3 comprises 17 residues.

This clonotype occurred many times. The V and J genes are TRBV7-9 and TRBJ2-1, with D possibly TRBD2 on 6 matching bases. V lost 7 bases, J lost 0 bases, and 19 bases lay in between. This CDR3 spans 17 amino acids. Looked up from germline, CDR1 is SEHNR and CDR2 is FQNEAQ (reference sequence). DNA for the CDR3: TGTGCCAGCACCTCGGGGGTGGATTGGAGCTCCTACAATGAGCAGTTCTTC. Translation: CASTSGVDWSSYNEQFF.

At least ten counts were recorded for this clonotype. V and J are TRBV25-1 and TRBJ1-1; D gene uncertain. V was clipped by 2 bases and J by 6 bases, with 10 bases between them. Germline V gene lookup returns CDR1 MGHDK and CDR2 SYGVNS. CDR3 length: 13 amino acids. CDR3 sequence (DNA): TGTGCCAGCAGTGAAGCATATGGGCCTGAAGCTTTCTTT. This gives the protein CASSEAYGPEAFF.

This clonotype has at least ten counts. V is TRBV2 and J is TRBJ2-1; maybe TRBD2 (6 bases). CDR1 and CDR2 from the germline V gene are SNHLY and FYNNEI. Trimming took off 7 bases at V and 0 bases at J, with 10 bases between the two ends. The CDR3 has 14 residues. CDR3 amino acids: CASKEGVSYNEQFF. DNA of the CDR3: TGTGCCAGCAAGGAGGGAGTCTCCTACAATGAGCAGTTCTTC.

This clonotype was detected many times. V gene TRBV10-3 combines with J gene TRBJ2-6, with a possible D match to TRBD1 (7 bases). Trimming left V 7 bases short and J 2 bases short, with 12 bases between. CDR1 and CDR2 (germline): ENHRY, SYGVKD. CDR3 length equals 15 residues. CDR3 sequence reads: CAIKAGGPGANVLTF. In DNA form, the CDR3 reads TGTGCCATCAAGGCAGGGGGGCCTGGGGCCAACGTCCTGACTTTC.

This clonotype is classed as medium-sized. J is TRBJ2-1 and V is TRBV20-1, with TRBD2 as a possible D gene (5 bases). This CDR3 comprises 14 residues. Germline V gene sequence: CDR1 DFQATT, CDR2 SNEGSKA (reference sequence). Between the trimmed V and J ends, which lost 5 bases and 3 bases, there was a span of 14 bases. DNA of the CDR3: TGCAGTGCTGAGGGCGAGGCGGACTACAATGAGCAGTTCTTC. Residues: CSAEGEADYNEQFF.

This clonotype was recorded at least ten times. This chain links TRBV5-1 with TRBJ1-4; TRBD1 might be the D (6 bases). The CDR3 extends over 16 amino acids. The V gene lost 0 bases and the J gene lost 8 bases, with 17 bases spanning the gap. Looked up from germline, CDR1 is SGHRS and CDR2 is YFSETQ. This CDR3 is CASSLEGGQNSEKLFF. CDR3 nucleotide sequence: TGCGCCAGCAGCTTGGAAGGCGGACAGAACAGCGAAAAACTGTTTTTT.

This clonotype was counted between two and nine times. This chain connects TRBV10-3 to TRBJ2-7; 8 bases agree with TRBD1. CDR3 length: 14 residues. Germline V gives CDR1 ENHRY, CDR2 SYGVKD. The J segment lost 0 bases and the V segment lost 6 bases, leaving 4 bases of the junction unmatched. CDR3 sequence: CAIRGDRSSYEQYF. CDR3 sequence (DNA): TGTGCCATCAGGGGGGACAGGAGCTCCTACGAGCAGTACTTC.

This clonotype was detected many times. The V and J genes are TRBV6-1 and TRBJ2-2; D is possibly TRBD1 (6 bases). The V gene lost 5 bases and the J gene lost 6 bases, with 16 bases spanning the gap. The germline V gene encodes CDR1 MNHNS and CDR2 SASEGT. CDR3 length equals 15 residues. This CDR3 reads CASSRNGQWPGELFF. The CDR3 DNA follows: TGTGCCAGCAGTCGAAACGGACAGTGGCCCGGGGAGCTGTTTTTT.

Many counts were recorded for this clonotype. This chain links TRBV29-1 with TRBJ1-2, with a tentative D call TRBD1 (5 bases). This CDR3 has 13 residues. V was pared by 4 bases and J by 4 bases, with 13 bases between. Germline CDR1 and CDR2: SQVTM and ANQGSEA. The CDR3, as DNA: TGCAGCGTTGTACATCAGGGTGGCTATGGCTACACCTTC. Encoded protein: CSVVHQGGYGYTF.

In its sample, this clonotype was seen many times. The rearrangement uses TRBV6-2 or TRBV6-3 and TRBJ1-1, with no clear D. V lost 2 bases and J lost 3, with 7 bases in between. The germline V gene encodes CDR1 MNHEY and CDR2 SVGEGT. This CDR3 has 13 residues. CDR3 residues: CASSYAGDTEAFF. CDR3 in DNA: TGTGCCAGCAGTTACGCGGGCGACACTGAAGCTTTCTTT.

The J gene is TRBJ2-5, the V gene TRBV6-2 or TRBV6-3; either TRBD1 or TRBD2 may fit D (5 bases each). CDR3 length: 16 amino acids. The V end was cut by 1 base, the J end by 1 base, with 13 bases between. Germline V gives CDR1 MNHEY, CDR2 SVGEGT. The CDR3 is CASSYYFPGRQETQYF. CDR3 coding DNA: TGTGCCAGCAGTTACTACTTCCCGGGACGCCAAGAGACCCAGTACTTC.

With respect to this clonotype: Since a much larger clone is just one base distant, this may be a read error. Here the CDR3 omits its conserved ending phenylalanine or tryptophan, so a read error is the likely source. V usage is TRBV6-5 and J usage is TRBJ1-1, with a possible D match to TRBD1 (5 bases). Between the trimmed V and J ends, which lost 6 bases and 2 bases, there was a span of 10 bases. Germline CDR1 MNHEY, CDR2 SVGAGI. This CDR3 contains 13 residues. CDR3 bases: TGTGCCAGCAGCCTCCGGGACAACACTGAAGCTTTCTCT. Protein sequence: CASSLRDNTEAFS.

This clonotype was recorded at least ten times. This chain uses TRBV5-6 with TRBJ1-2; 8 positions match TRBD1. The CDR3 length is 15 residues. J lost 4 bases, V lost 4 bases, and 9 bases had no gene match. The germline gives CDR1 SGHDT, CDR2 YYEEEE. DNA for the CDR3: TGTGCCAGCAGCGGGACAGGTTTGACGGGCTATGGCTACACCTTC. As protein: CASSGTGLTGYGYTF.

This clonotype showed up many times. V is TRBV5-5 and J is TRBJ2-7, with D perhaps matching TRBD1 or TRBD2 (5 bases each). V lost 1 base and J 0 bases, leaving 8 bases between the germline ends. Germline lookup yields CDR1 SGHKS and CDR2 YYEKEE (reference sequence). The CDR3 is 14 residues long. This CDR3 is CASSLMGTSYEQYF. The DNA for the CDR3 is TGTGCCAGCAGCTTGATGGGGACCTCCTACGAGCAGTACTTC.

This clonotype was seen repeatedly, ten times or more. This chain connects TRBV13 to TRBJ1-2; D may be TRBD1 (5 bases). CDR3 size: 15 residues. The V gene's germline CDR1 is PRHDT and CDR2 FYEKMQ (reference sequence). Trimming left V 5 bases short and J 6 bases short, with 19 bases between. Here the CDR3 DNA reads TGTGCCAGCAGCACCCGAGGGCGGGGGGACGATGGCTACACCTTC. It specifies CASSTRGRGDDGYTF.

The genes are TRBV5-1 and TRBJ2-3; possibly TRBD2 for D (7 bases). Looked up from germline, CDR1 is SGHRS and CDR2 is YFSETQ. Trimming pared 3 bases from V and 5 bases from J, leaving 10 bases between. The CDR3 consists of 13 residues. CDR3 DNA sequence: TGCGCCAGCAGCTGGGAGGGGGAAGATACGCAGTATTTT. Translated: CASSWEGEDTQYF.

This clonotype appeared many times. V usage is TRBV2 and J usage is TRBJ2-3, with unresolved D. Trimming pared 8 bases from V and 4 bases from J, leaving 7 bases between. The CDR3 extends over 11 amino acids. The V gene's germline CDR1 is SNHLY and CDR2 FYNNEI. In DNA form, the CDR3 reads TGTGCCAGCTCGACTTCAGATACGCAGTATTTT. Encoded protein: CASSTSDTQYF.

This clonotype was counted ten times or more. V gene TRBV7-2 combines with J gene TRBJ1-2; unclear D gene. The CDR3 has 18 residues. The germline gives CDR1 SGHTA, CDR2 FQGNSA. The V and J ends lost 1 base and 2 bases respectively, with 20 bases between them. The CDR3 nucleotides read TGTGCCAGCAGCTTAGATAGTTTCCGGAAGAGGCGGAACTATGGCTACACCTTC. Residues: CASSLDSFRKRRNYGYTF.